The present T cell receptor beta chain was sequenced within a study of beta chain features in type 1 diabetes. Overall study context: There was similarity between patients and healthy donors in age, gender and cell yields.

Findings and limits, study-wide: Type 1 diabetes patients had moderately but significantly shorter TCRB CDR3s in all four CD4+ subsets. Researchers caution that PCR might favor shorter templates, equally among patients and controls.

Germline CDR1 and CDR2: SGHTA and FQGNSA. The trim removed 0 bases at V and 2 bases at J, leaving 5 bases unmatched. There are 18 residues in the CDR3. A word on this clone: Its antigen is as yet unknown.

Every bit of the isolated RNA underwent reverse transcription, so sequencing read expressed TCRB transcripts. TCRdb's copy holds only in-frame clones and misses some; the assay was immunoSEQ multiplex PCR. The sample carries 300,000 to 450,000 clones, around 12% recorded once. The rearrangement uses TRBV7-2 and TRBJ2-1; 12 nucleotides align to TRBD2. The source of this sequence is a woman aged 18-30 years with type 1 diabetes. Sequencing was carried out using naive CD4+ T cells from blood. The CDR3 DNA reads as TGTGCCAGCAGCTTAGCGGGGACTAGCGGGTACACCTACAATGAGCAGTTCTTC. It is translated as CASSLAGTSGYTYNEQFF.